This is a list of T cell receptor beta chains from one sample in a study of long-term antiretroviral therapy in people with HIV. Clones were sequenced by immunoSEQ multiplex PCR, and TCRdb holds only the in-frame ones, with some missing. The sample comprises approximately 31,000 clones, almost 97% of which are singletons, and under 3.5% rests with the top ten. The material was unsorted PBMCs, obtained 6.9 years after starting antiretroviral therapy. Every receptor here comes from a man in his thirties or forties with HIV. CDR3s include the opening cysteine and the closing phenylalanine or tryptophan. A D gene is named only where the DNA matches it firmly. Clone size is shown for a subset of rows, as once, few, many or a class of expanded clone.

>TRBV9|TRBJ2-7|TRBD2|.
CASSVGLAGYEQYF
TGTGCCAGCAGCGTGGGACTAGCGGGCTACGAGCAGTACTTC
>TRBV19|TRBJ2-1|.|.
CATSRWEKQANEQFF
TGTGCCACTTCAAGGTGGGAGAAGCAGGCCAATGAGCAGTTCTTC
>TRBV7-9|TRBJ1-1|.|.
CASSLRLANTEAFF
TGTGCCAGCAGCTTACGGCTAGCGAACACTGAAGCTTTCTTT
>TRBV7-6|TRBJ2-1|TRBD2|.
CASSLGPGLAGVGNEQFF
TGTGCCAGCAGCTTGGGGCCGGGACTAGCGGGAGTAGGCAATGAGCAGTTCTTC
>TRBV9|TRBJ1-3|TRBD1|.
CASSTGQGPSSGNTIYF
TGTGCCAGCAGCACCGGACAGGGGCCGAGCTCTGGAAACACCATATATTTT
>TRBV18|TRBJ2-7|.|.
CASSPSITIYEQYF
TGTGCCAGCTCACCAAGTATAACAATCTACGAGCAGTACTTC
>TRBV4-2|TRBJ1-2|TRBD1|.
CASSQEETRQGNYGYTF
TGTGCCAGCAGCCAAGAGGAAACCCGACAGGGGAACTATGGCTACACCTTC
>TRBV4-3|TRBJ2-4|.|.
CASSRLGHENPLAKNIQYF
TGCGCCAGCAGCCGACTAGGACACGAAAACCCATTAGCCAAAAACATTCAGTACTTC
>TRBV9|TRBJ2-1|.|.
CASSVGGAGPIF
TGTGCCAGCAGCGTAGGGGGGGCGGGGCCGATCTTC
>TRBV19|TRBJ1-2|.|.
CASTLGAANLLNYGYTF
TGTGCCAGTACCCTGGGCGCAGCAAACCTCCTTAACTATGGCTACACCTTC
>TRBV5-1|TRBJ2-1|TRBD2|.
CASSYTDFGTRLAGYNEQFF
TGCGCCAGCAGCTACACGGACTTTGGAACAAGACTAGCGGGCTACAATGAGCAGTTCTTC
>TRBV6-5|TRBJ1-2|.|.
CASSYLYRQANYGYTF
TGTGCCAGCAGTTACCTCTATCGACAAGCTAACTATGGCTACACCTTC
>TRBV6-5|TRBJ2-1|.|.
CASTLDSSYNEQFF
TGTGCCAGCACTTTGGACAGCTCCTACAATGAGCAGTTCTTC
>TRBV5-6|TRBJ2-3|TRBD1|once
CASSLQGATDTQYF
TGTGCCAGCAGCTTGCAGGGGGCCACAGATACGCAGTATTTT
>TRBV7-3|TRBJ2-3|.|.
CASSFTGGQSDTQYF
TGTGCCAGCAGCTTCACGGGAGGACAGTCAGATACGCAGTATTTT
>TRBV28|TRBJ1-2|.|.
CASSFFGQNYGYTF
TGTGCCAGCAGTTTTTTTGGACAAAACTATGGCTACACCTTC
>TRBV27|TRBJ2-1|TRBD2|once
CASSASLAGGYNEQFF
TGTGCCAGCAGTGCATCTCTAGCGGGAGGGTACAATGAGCAGTTCTTC
>TRBV6-5|TRBJ1-2|.|once
CASSQTAAMAYTF
TGTGCCAGCAGCCAGACAGCCGCTATGGCTTACACCTTC
>TRBV14|TRBJ2-7|.|.
CASSQEWTVGRDEQYF
TGTGCCAGCAGCCAAGAGTGGACAGTTGGTAGGGACGAGCAGTACTTC
>TRBV4-3|TRBJ2-2|TRBD2|.
CASSHHVTSGKWTGELFF
TGCGCCAGCAGCCATCACGTGACTAGCGGGAAGTGGACCGGGGAGCTGTTTTTT
>TRBV7-2|TRBJ1-5|.|.
CASSLYGADQPQHF
TGTGCCAGCAGCTTGTACGGGGCCGATCAGCCCCAGCATTTT
>TRBV7-2|TRBJ2-5|TRBD2|.
CASRDLAGIETQYF
TGTGCCAGCAGGGATCTAGCGGGGATAGAGACCCAGTACTTC
>TRBV6-1|TRBJ2-1|.|.
CASSGSAGASEQFF
TGTGCCAGCAGTGGATCGGCCGGGGCGAGTGAGCAGTTCTTC
>TRBV19|TRBJ2-7|.|.
CASGTGALTREQYF
TGTGCCAGTGGCACGGGGGCCCTGACTAGAGAGCAGTACTTC
>TRBV4-2|TRBJ2-1|.|.
CASSQVGQNNEQFF
TGTGCCAGCAGCCAAGTAGGGCAAAACAATGAGCAGTTCTTC
>TRBV6-5|TRBJ2-7|TRBD2|.
CASRRPGLASSEQYF
TGTGCCAGCAGACGACCGGGACTAGCGAGCAGCGAGCAGTACTTC
>TRBV6-1|TRBJ2-5|TRBD2|.
CASSEKGLDAETQYF
TGTGCCAGCAGTGAGAAAGGACTAGATGCAGAGACCCAGTACTTC
>TRBV19|TRBJ1-2|.|.
CASSYRSDSSDGYTF
TGTGCCAGTAGTTATCGCTCAGACAGCTCGGATGGCTACACCTTC
>TRBV10-3|TRBJ2-3|.|.
CAITDRTGTDTQYF
TGTGCCATCACCGACCGAACGGGTACAGATACGCAGTATTTT
>TRBV5-4|TRBJ1-2|.|.
CASSFTWGLDGYTF
TGTGCCAGCAGCTTTACTTGGGGTTTGGATGGCTACACCTTC
>TRBV6-1|TRBJ2-3|.|.
CASRTPGTADTQYF
TGTGCCAGCAGGACCCCTGGTACCGCAGATACGCAGTATTTT
>TRBV19|TRBJ1-2|.|.
CASNLDSNYGYTF
TGTGCCAGTAACCTGGACAGTAATTATGGCTACACCTTC
>TRBV6-5|TRBJ2-7|.|.
CASNPGSVSYEQYF
TGTGCCAGCAACCCCGGGAGTGTTTCCTACGAGCAGTACTTC
>TRBV12-5|TRBJ1-2|.|once
CASGLVLDYGYTF
TGTGCTAGTGGTTTGGTATTGGACTATGGCTACACCTTC
>TRBV4-3|TRBJ2-1|.|.
CASSQDVGRVAAGEQFF
TGCGCCAGCAGCCAAGACGTGGGGCGCGTTGCGGCCGGTGAGCAGTTCTTC
>TRBV9|TRBJ2-3|.|.
CASSVEGYTDTQYF
TGTGCCAGCAGCGTAGAGGGCTACACAGATACGCAGTATTTT